This TCR beta chain was captured in a study of blood T cell repertoires in COVID-19. The V gene end was trimmed by 7 bases and the J gene end by 3 bases; junction bases not matched to a gene: 7. Germline CDR1 and CDR2: SGHTA and FQGNSA. The CDR3 spans 15 residues. TCRdb keeps only in-frame clones here, not all; method: immunoSEQ multiplex PCR. The table lists approximately 450,000 clones, approximately 92% of them singletons. The rearrangement joins TRBV7-2 to TRBJ2-3; 10 nucleotides align to TRBD2. Sequencing was carried out using PBMCs or T cells enriched from blood (not recorded which). The clonotype originates from a man aged 30 to 39 who had recovered from COVID-19. CDR3 bases: TGTGCCAGCACCTGGGGTAGCGGGAGGACAGATACGCAGTATTTT. As protein: CASTWGSGRTDTQYF. Complete variable domain (other parts from reference TRBV7-2 and TRBJ2-3): GAGVSQSPSNKVTEKGKDVELRCDPISGHTALYWYRQSLGQGLEFLIYFQGNSAPDKSGLPSDRFSAERTGGSVSTLTIQRTQQEDSAVYLCASTWGSGRTDTQYFGPGTRLTVL.